The 32 T cell receptor beta chains listed next were all sequenced from one sample in a study of blood T cells in healthy people across ages. A second PCR of 7 to 11 cycles used a sample-barcoded 5' primer and a J-beta primer mix. TCRdb reanalysed the 5' RACE reads using MiXCR and keeps one entry per CDR3 protein. The profile shows some 760,000 distinct CDR3 sequences, 20% to 30% of them singletons. These same data were also listed under a study on T cells of mothers and their children.

The sequenced material came from blood. The receptors originated from a boy between 10 and 17 years old in good health.

The V call is TRBV20-1, the J call TRBJ2-5; 7 bases are shared with TRBD1. The J call is doubtful: the DNA matches TRBJ2-7 better. CDR1 DFQATT and CDR2 SNEGSKA come from the germline V gene (reference sequence). The CDR3 runs 12 residues. DNA for the CDR3: TGCAGTGCTAGTCGACAGGGTTCCGAGCAGTACTTC. It codes for CSASRQGSEQYF.

The CDR3 protein is CASTMGVNEQFF. The CDR3 DNA is TGTGCCAGCACCATGGGGGTCAATGAGCAGTTCTTC. This rearrangement joins TRBV11-2 to TRBJ2-1; D may match TRBD1 or TRBD2 (5 bases each). The CDR3 covers 12 residues. Trimming left V 7 bases short and J 6 bases short, with 10 bases between. Germline CDR1 is SGHAT and CDR2 is FQNNGV. Full variable domain (remainder filled in from reference TRBV11-2 and TRBJ2-1): EAGVAQSPRYKIIEKRQSVAFWCNPISGHATLYWYQQILGQGPKLLIQFQNNGVVDDSQLPKDRFSAERLKGVDSTLKIQPAKLEDSAVYLCASTMGVNEQFFGPGTRLTVL.

This clonotype was observed a handful of times. This chain uses TRBV3-1 with TRBJ2-1, with 11 bases that match TRBD2. Germline CDR1 LGHDT, CDR2 YNNKEL (reference sequence). With V trimmed by 4 bases and J by 0 bases, 14 bases remained unmatched. The CDR3 runs 20 residues. CDR3 DNA: TGTGCCAGCAGCCCCCGGTCTAGCGGGAGGCCGTCGAGCTCCTACAATGAGCAGTTCTTC. Amino acid sequence: CASSPRSSGRPSSSYNEQFF.

This clonotype was counted a few times. The CDR3 DNA reads as TGTGCCAGCAGCCCCGGGACCATGGAAAAACTGTTTTTT. Translation: CASSPGTMEKLFF. V usage is TRBV7-9 and J usage is TRBJ1-4; TRBD1 is a possible D gene (5 bases). CDR1 is SEHNR, CDR2 FQNEAQ, per germline (reference sequence). The CDR3 is made up of 13 amino acids. The V end lost 5 bases, the J end lost 8 bases, and 12 bases lay between the germline ends.

This clonotype was observed a few times. In DNA, the CDR3 is TGTGCCAGCAGACCGAGACAGGGAGGGGGGCCTGGGGCCAACGTCCTGACTTTC. Protein sequence: CASRPRQGGGPGANVLTF. The V call is TRBV12-3 or TRBV12-4, the J call TRBJ2-6; D assignment may be TRBD1 or TRBD2 (7 bases each). Trimming pared 6 bases from V and 2 bases from J, leaving 20 bases between. The CDR3 length is 18 residues.

The V and J genes are TRBV20-1 and TRBJ2-3, with 8 bases identical to TRBD2. Germline CDR1 is DFQATT and CDR2 is SNEGSKA (reference sequence). The trim removed 0 bases at V and 2 bases at J, leaving 10 bases unmatched. The CDR3 is made up of 17 amino acids. DNA for the CDR3: TGCAGTGCTAGAGAGTCGGCCGGGACTAGACTCACAGATACGCAGTATTTT. Its protein product is CSARESAGTRLTDTQYF.

V usage is TRBV20-1 and J usage is TRBJ2-7, with D possibly matching TRBD2 (5 bases). The CDR3 has 15 residues. The V gene's germline CDR1 is DFQATT and CDR2 SNEGSKA (reference sequence). Trimming took off 0 bases at V and 2 bases at J, with 14 bases between the two ends. The CDR3 is CSARDSERSTYEQYF. In nucleotides, the CDR3 is TGCAGTGCTAGAGATAGCGAGCGGAGTACCTACGAGCAGTACTTC.

This chain joins TRBV28 and TRBJ2-3, with D perhaps TRBD1 (6 bases). The CDR3 extends over 13 amino acids. The V end was cut by 5 bases, the J end by 6 bases, with 12 bases between. In germline, CDR1 is MDHEN, CDR2 SYDVKM. As DNA, the CDR3 is TGTGCCAGCAGTAGGACAGCGTGGGATACGCAGTATTTT. This encodes CASSRTAWDTQYF.

The sample holds a few counts of this clonotype. The chain employs TRBV5-1 and TRBJ2-7; D tentatively reads TRBD1 or TRBD2 (5 bases each). Trimming took 0 bases from V and 2 from J, leaving 18 bases between them. Per germline, CDR1 SGHRS and CDR2 YFSETQ. This CDR3 region has 17 residues. The CDR3 reads CASSLEPGTQDPYEQYF. CDR3 in DNA: TGCGCCAGCAGCTTGGAGCCCGGGACGCAGGACCCCTACGAGCAGTACTTC.

About this clonotype: At one boundary the junction diverges from the germline segment, which might be a read error. This sequence joins TRBV28 and TRBJ2-7; TRBD1 matches at 7 bases. This CDR3 is 11 amino acids long. CDR1 MDHEN and CDR2 SYDVKM come from the germline V gene. The CDR3 bases are TGTGCCAGCAGTATTACCGGGACAGCAAACTTC. Translated, it gives CASSITGTANF.

CDR3 coding DNA: TGTGCCAGCACCCCGGACAGGGTAAGCAATCAGCCCCAGCATTTT. Its protein is CASTPDRVSNQPQHF. The chain is built from TRBV28 and TRBJ1-5; 8 bases line up with TRBD1. Trimming removed 7 bases from V and 1 base from J; junction bases left unmatched: 6. The length of the CDR3 is 15 residues. Germline CDR1 and CDR2: MDHEN and SYDVKM.

This clonotype was detected a few times. The chain joins TRBV6-2 or TRBV6-3 to TRBJ2-1; D possibly corresponds to TRBD2 (6 bases). The J call is uncertain, as TRBJ2-7 better fits the DNA end. Germline CDR1 reads MNHEY; CDR2 reads SVGEGT. The CDR3 runs 16 residues. In DNA, the CDR3 is TGTGCCAGCAGTTATGAACCTCGGACTAACCTTAACGAGCAGTACTTC. As protein: CASSYEPRTNLNEQYF.

The chain carries TRBV2 and TRBJ2-3, with D uncertain. Between the trimmed V and J ends, which lost 6 bases and 0 bases, there was a span of 10 bases. Germline V gene lookup returns CDR1 SNHLY and CDR2 FYNNEI. The CDR3 contains 14 residues. CDR3 DNA sequence: TGTGCCAGCAGAGGGATCGAAAGCACAGATACGCAGTATTTT. This sequence encodes CASRGIESTDTQYF.

The J gene is TRBJ2-5, the V gene TRBV10-3, with D possibly TRBD2 on 6 matching bases. This CDR3 has 17 amino acids. V was shortened by 6 bases and J by 0 bases, with 20 bases between the two germline ends. The germline CDR1 and CDR2 sequences are ENHRY and SYGVKD. CDR3 sequence: CAISEKIGTPYQETQYF. In DNA, the CDR3 is TGTGCCATCAGCGAAAAAATCGGGACTCCGTACCAAGAGACCCAGTACTTC.

The chain's CDR3 is CASSYQGSWDIQYF. The CDR3 nucleotides are TGTGCCAGCAGTTATCAGGGCTCGTGGGACATTCAGTACTTC. The chain links TRBV6-2 or TRBV6-3 to TRBJ2-4, with a weak D call TRBD1 (5 bases). The CDR3 is 14 residues long. Germline lookup yields CDR1 MNHEY and CDR2 SVGEGT. The V gene lost 3 bases and the J gene lost 8 bases, with 14 bases spanning the gap.

This chain uses TRBV11-2 with TRBJ2-7; a possible D gene is TRBD1 (6 bases). This CDR3 is built from 14 residues. V lost 7 bases and J lost 0, with 13 bases in between. From germline, CDR1 is SGHAT and CDR2 FQNNGV. CDR3 DNA sequence: TGTGCCAGCATCGGTGCGGACAGCTCCTACGAGCAGTACTTC. Amino acids: CASIGADSSYEQYF.

The rearrangement links TRBV15 to TRBJ1-1, with D possibly being TRBD1 (5 bases). This CDR3 has 13 amino acids. CDR1 and CDR2 (germline): LNHNV, YYDKDF (reference sequence). V lost 4 bases and J 8 bases, leaving 14 bases between the germline ends. This CDR3 is CATSTVTGQEAFF. CDR3 in DNA: TGTGCCACCAGCACAGTAACGGGGCAGGAAGCTTTCTTT.

The chain recombines TRBV18 with TRBJ2-1, with 7 bases aligning to TRBD2. With V trimmed by 6 bases and J by 0 bases, 5 bases remained unmatched. Germline lookup yields CDR1 KGHSH and CDR2 LQKENI. CDR3 size: 15 residues. The CDR3 coding sequence is TGTGCCAGCTCCGAACTAGCGACCTCCTACAATGAGCAGTTCTTC. Residues: CASSELATSYNEQFF.

The chain employs TRBV20-1 and TRBJ2-3; no definite D call. CDR1 is DFQATT, CDR2 SNEGSKA, per germline (reference sequence). V was clipped by 5 bases and J by 2 bases, with 11 bases between them. The CDR3 spans 13 residues. The CDR3 here is CSAEVSLTDTQYF. CDR3 bases: TGCAGTGCTGAGGTCAGTCTCACAGATACGCAGTATTTT.

The chain has TRBV2 and TRBJ2-3, with D perhaps TRBD2 (6 bases). Trimming left V 11 bases short and J 1 base short, with 19 bases between. The germline V gene encodes CDR1 SNHLY and CDR2 FYNNEI. CDR3 size: 15 residues. The CDR3, as DNA: TGTGCCTGTACCCGGACTACGGGTGGCACAGATACGCAGTATTTT. This sequence encodes CACTRTTGGTDTQYF.

This clonotype was seen a handful of times. The CDR3 nucleotides read TGTGCCAGCAAGGAGTCCCCTGAAAAACTGTTTTTT. Translation gives CASKESPEKLFF. The chain is built from TRBV28 and TRBJ1-4; D ambiguous. Germline CDR1 is MDHEN and CDR2 is SYDVKM. This CDR3 has 12 residues. V lost 7 bases and J 7 bases, leaving 10 bases between the germline ends.

The chain has TRBV12-3 or TRBV12-4 and TRBJ2-7, with D unresolved. Trimming left V 2 bases short and J 3 bases short, with 8 bases between. This CDR3 has 13 amino acids. CDR3 sequence reads: CASSLNSNYEQYF. The CDR3 DNA reads as TGTGCCAGCAGTTTAAACAGCAACTACGAGCAGTACTTC.

This chain uses TRBV20-1 with TRBJ1-2, with unresolved D. Germline-derived CDR1 and CDR2 are DFQATT and SNEGSKA (reference sequence). The germline V and J ends were trimmed by 1 base and 5 bases, with 11 bases remaining between them. The CDR3 spans 13 residues. CDR3 in DNA: TGCAGTGCTAGAGGGGTCCCTTTATATGGCTACACCTTC. Translating it yields CSARGVPLYGYTF.

The V call is TRBV6-5, the J call TRBJ2-5, with 8 bases that match TRBD2. Germline V gene data show CDR1 as MNHEY and CDR2 as SVGAGI. V gave up 2 bases and J gave up 2 bases; unmatched junction bases: 13. This CDR3 region has 18 residues. The CDR3 region is CASSYNSGGGSSQETQYF. CDR3 bases: TGTGCCAGCAGTTACAATTCCGGGGGGGGAAGCTCTCAAGAGACCCAGTACTTC.

Note on this clonotype: One end of the junction varies from germline; a read error may be responsible. The V and J genes are TRBV7-9 and TRBJ2-3, with D possibly being TRBD2 (6 bases). The CDR3 has 17 amino acids. CDR1 is SEHNR and CDR2 is FQNEAQ in the germline V gene (reference sequence). CDR3 region: CASSPARLGGRTDTQYF. Written as DNA, the CDR3 is TGTGCCAGCAGCCCGGCCCGGCTCGGGGGACGCACGGATACGCAGTATTTT.

This rearrangement joins TRBV9 to TRBJ2-5; possibly TRBD1 for D (6 bases). Gene TRBJ2-7 matches the end of the DNA better, so the J call may be wrong. CDR1 SGDLS and CDR2 YYNGEE come from the germline V gene. The CDR3 runs 13 residues. The DNA of the CDR3 is TGTGCCAGCAGCTGGGGTGGGGGCCACGAGCAGTACTTC. Amino acids: CASSWGGGHEQYF.

The chain links TRBV5-1 to TRBJ1-2; TRBD1 aligns across 7 bases. V lost 8 bases and J lost 2; bases outside the gene matches: 12. This CDR3 has 15 residues. The germline V gene has CDR1 SGHRS and CDR2 YFSETQ. CDR3 in amino acids: CARITKMDRNYGYTF. The CDR3 DNA sequence: TGCGCCAGGATAACAAAAATGGACAGGAACTATGGCTACACCTTC.

Only a few counts were recorded for this clonotype. The chain uses TRBV12-3 or TRBV12-4 and TRBJ2-7; 9 bases match TRBD2. Trimming cost V 6 bases and J 5 bases; bases outside gene matches: 8. The CDR3 is made up of 14 amino acids. DNA of the CDR3: TGTGCCAGCAGAGACTACGGGACTAGCAACGAGCAGTACTTC. This encodes CASRDYGTSNEQYF.

The chain combines TRBV5-1 with TRBJ2-5, with D possibly being TRBD1 or TRBD2 (6 bases each). CDR3 length equals 14 residues. V lost 3 bases and J lost 5, with 14 bases in between. Per the germline V gene, CDR1 is SGHRS and CDR2 is YFSETQ. The chain's CDR3 is CASSSGGGHETQYF. CDR3 coding DNA: TGCGCCAGCAGCTCCGGAGGGGGTCACGAGACCCAGTACTTC.

This clonotype was seen only a few times. This sequence joins TRBV5-6 and TRBJ2-1; TRBD1 matches at 7 bases. The CDR3 totals 16 residues. Unmatched junction bases numbered 12, after V lost 3 bases and J lost 6 bases. Per the germline V gene, CDR1 is SGHDT and CDR2 is YYEEEE. The CDR3 sequence is CASSWDLGQRGNEQFF. CDR3 nucleotide sequence: TGTGCCAGCAGCTGGGACCTGGGACAGCGAGGCAATGAGCAGTTCTTC.

This chain uses TRBV13 with TRBJ2-3, with 9 bases fitting TRBD2. This CDR3 contains 15 residues. J gave up 2 bases and V 4 bases, and 4 bases lay outside the gene matches. Germline CDR1 reads PRHDT; CDR2 reads FYEKMQ (reference sequence). The CDR3 loop is CASSYTSGSTDTQYF. CDR3 coding DNA: TGTGCCAGCAGCTACACTAGCGGGTCCACAGATACGCAGTATTTT. Based on the CDR3 plus reference TRBV13 and TRBJ2-3, the full variable domain is AAGVIQSPRHLIKEKRETATLKCYPIPRHDTVYWYQQGPGQDPQFLISFYEKMQSDKGSIPDRFSAQQFSDYHSELNMSSLELGDSALYFCASSYTSGSTDTQYFGPGTRLTVL.

This clonotype was seen a handful of times. The chain combines TRBV4-1 with TRBJ1-1; maybe TRBD1 (5 bases). V shed 0 bases and J shed 0 bases, with 8 bases lying between them. CDR3 length: 15 residues. CDR1 and CDR2 (germline): MGHRA, YSYEKL. The CDR3 coding sequence is TGCGCCAGCAGCCAAGAAGGGACGGTGAACACTGAAGCTTTCTTT. This gives the protein CASSQEGTVNTEAFF.